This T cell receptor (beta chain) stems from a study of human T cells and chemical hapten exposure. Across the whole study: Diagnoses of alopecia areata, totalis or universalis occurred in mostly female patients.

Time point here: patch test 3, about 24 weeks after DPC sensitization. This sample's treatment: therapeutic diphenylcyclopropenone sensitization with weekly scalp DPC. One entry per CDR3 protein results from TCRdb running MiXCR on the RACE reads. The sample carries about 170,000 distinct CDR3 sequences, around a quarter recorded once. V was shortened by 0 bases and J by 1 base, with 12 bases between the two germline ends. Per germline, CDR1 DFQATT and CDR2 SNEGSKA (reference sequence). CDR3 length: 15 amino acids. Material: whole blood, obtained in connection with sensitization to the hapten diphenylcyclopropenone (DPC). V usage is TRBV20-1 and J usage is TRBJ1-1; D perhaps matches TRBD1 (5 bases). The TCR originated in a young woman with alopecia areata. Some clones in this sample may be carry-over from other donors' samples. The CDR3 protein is CSARDPGQKNTEAFF. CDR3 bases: TGCAGTGCTAGAGATCCCGGACAAAAGAACACTGAAGCTTTCTTT.